One and the same sample provided the 18 T cell receptor beta chains below, sequenced in a study of neurological immune-mediated disorders. Via MiXCR, TCRdb re-called the 5' RACE reads, giving one row per CDR3 protein. The data hold roughly 55,000 distinct CDR3 sequences, with roughly 15% observed a single time. Sequences were obtained from PBMCs. All receptors come from a man between 60 and 75 years old in good health.

At least ten counts were recorded for this clonotype. V is TRBV29-1 and J is TRBJ2-1, with 11 bases lining up with TRBD2. V lost 4 bases and J lost 13; bases outside the gene matches: 9. The CDR3 loop spans 13 amino acids. The germline V gene encodes CDR1 SQVTM and CDR2 ANQGSEA. DNA of the CDR3: TGCAGCGTTGTTACTAGCGGGAGCTCCTTACAGTTCTTC. This translates into CSVVTSGSSLQFF.

This clonotype was recorded many times. The rearrangement joins TRBV20-1 to TRBJ2-7, with D possibly matching TRBD2 (5 bases). From germline, CDR1 is DFQATT and CDR2 SNEGSKA (reference sequence). Trimming removed 1 base from V and 6 bases from J, with 10 bases in between. This CDR3 comprises 12 residues. CDR3 loop: CSARGESTEQYF. The CDR3 nucleotides are TGCAGTGCTAGAGGGGAGAGTACCGAGCAGTACTTC.

This clonotype was observed many times. The chain uses TRBV6-1 and TRBJ1-2; D is possibly TRBD1 (5 bases). V lost 0 bases and J lost 6, with 17 bases in between. This CDR3 region has 16 residues. Germline CDR1 and CDR2: MNHNS and SASEGT. DNA of the CDR3: TGTGCCAGCAGTGAAGCGCTTATGGGGGGATGGGATGGCTACACCTTC. It encodes CASSEALMGGWDGYTF.

This clonotype was seen repeatedly, ten times or more. The chain carries TRBV5-1 and TRBJ2-3; D may be TRBD1 (6 bases). Germline V gene lookup returns CDR1 SGHRS and CDR2 YFSETQ. V was pared by 0 bases and J by 4 bases, with 9 bases between. The CDR3 length is 14 residues. The CDR3 here is CASSLGQAADTQYF. In nucleotides, the CDR3 is TGCGCCAGCAGCTTGGGACAGGCTGCAGATACGCAGTATTTT.

There are many counts of this clonotype. V and J are TRBV3-1 and TRBJ2-5; D unresolved. Germline V CDR1 and CDR2: LGHDT, YNNKEL (reference sequence). V was shortened by 8 bases and J by 3 bases, with 7 bases between the two germline ends. This CDR3 contains 11 residues. The CDR3 reads CASALKETQYF. The CDR3 DNA sequence: TGTGCCAGCGCCCTTAAAGAGACCCAGTACTTC.

The sample holds many counts of this clonotype. The chain uses TRBV7-2 and TRBJ2-1, with 10 positions matching TRBD1. CDR1 is SGHTA and CDR2 is FQGNSA in the germline V gene. Trimming cost V 0 bases and J 7 bases; bases outside gene matches: 3. This CDR3 region has 15 residues. In DNA form, the CDR3 reads TGTGCCAGCAGCTTAGCCGGGACAGGGGTAAATGAGCAGTTCTTC. It specifies CASSLAGTGVNEQFF. Using reference TRBV7-2 and TRBJ2-1 for the parts outside the CDR3, the full variable domain is GAGVSQSPSNKVTEKGKDVELRCDPISGHTALYWYRQSLGQGLEFLIYFQGNSAPDKSGLPSDRFSAERTGGSVSTLTIQRTQQEDSAVYLCASSLAGTGVNEQFFGPGTRLTVL.

On this clonotype: A clone one base away is much larger, so this may be a read error. The rearrangement joins TRBV29-1 to TRBJ2-5, with 7 bases fitting TRBD2. There are 11 residues in the CDR3. Germline V gene data show CDR1 as SQVTM and CDR2 as ANQGSEA. The CDR3 nucleotides read TGCAGCGCCCGACTAGCAAAGACCAAGTACTTC. Translated, it gives CSARLAKTKYF.

The V call is TRBV19, the J call TRBJ2-3; D remains ambiguous. Germline V gives CDR1 LNHDA, CDR2 SQIVND (reference sequence). The CDR3 covers 13 residues. V was pared by 8 bases and J by 1 base, with 10 bases between. The CDR3 reads CASQSTGTDTQYF. The CDR3 nucleotides are TGTGCCAGTCAAAGTACCGGCACAGATACGCAGTATTTT.

This clonotype was observed at least ten times. V gene TRBV20-1 combines with J gene TRBJ2-5; D call uncertain. Per the germline V gene, CDR1 is DFQATT and CDR2 is SNEGSKA (reference sequence). Trimming shortened V by 5 bases and J by 3 bases, and 7 bases separated the two germline ends. CDR3 length: 11 amino acids. In DNA, the CDR3 is TGCAGTGCTCTAAGAAAAGAGACCCAGTACTTC. Translation: CSALRKETQYF.

V gene TRBV12-3 or TRBV12-4 combines with J gene TRBJ2-6; D not certain. This CDR3 is built from 12 residues. The ends were cut back, 6 bases at V and 1 base at J, with 1 base in the middle. As DNA, the CDR3 is TGTGCCAGCAGATCTGGGGCCAACGTCCTGACTTTC. It is translated as CASRSGANVLTF.

This clonotype was found many times. This chain connects TRBV5-1 to TRBJ2-1; 13 bases are a match to TRBD2. V lost 3 bases to trimming and J lost 5 bases; unmatched junction nucleotides: 8. Germline V CDR1 and CDR2: SGHRS, YFSETQ. The CDR3 contains 17 residues. The CDR3 DNA sequence: TGCGCCAGCAGCTCAGGGACTAGCGGGGCTACCCACAATGAGCAGTTCTTC. Protein sequence: CASSSGTSGATHNEQFF.

The chain is built from TRBV3-1 and TRBJ1-1; D call uncertain. The CDR3 is made up of 12 amino acids. Per germline, CDR1 LGHDT and CDR2 YNNKEL (reference sequence). The V and J ends lost 0 bases and 8 bases respectively, with 7 bases between them. The CDR3 loop reads CASSQDFGEAFF. The CDR3 DNA is TGTGCCAGCAGCCAAGACTTCGGGGAAGCTTTCTTT.

The chain is built from TRBV5-1 and TRBJ1-1, with D maybe TRBD1 (6 bases). The CDR3 runs to 16 residues. Trimming shortened V by 4 bases and J by 0 bases, and 16 bases separated the two germline ends. The germline CDR1 and CDR2 sequences are SGHRS and YFSETQ. CDR3 coding DNA: TGCGCCAGCAGCCCCTCGGGGGGCCTCCTGAACACTGAAGCTTTCTTT. It yields the protein CASSPSGGLLNTEAFF.

This clonotype was seen ten or more times. CDR3 coding DNA: TGTGCCAGCAGCTTGTTGACGCACTCTGGGGCCAACGTCCTGACTTTC. Amino acid sequence: CASSLLTHSGANVLTF. This rearrangement joins TRBV5-6 to TRBJ2-6; D is undetermined. CDR1 is SGHDT, CDR2 YYEEEE, per germline. V dropped 1 base and J dropped 0 bases, with 8 bases sitting between them. This CDR3 comprises 16 residues.

There are many counts of this clonotype. The chain is built from TRBV28 and TRBJ2-1; D is tentatively TRBD1 or TRBD2 (5 bases each). The CDR3 is 13 residues long. Germline lookup yields CDR1 MDHEN and CDR2 SYDVKM. V lost 6 bases and J lost 9, with 15 bases in between. The CDR3, as DNA: TGTGCCAGCAGAGCCTCGCAGGGACGTGAGCAGTTCTTC. Its translation is CASRASQGREQFF. The full variable domain, completed using reference TRBV28 and TRBJ2-1, is DVKVTQSSRYLVKRTGEKVFLECVQDMDHENMFWYRQDPGLGLRLIYFSYDVKMKEKGDIPEGYSVSREKKERFSLILESASTNQTSMYLCASRASQGREQFFGPGTRLTVL.

This clonotype was recorded many times. The chain joins TRBV7-3 to TRBJ2-2; maybe TRBD2 (5 bases). The ends were cut back, 1 base at V and 3 bases at J, with 6 bases in the middle. Germline CDR1 SGHTA, CDR2 FQGTGA. The CDR3 totals 14 residues. The CDR3 bases are TGTGCCAGCAGCTTAATCGGGGACACCGGGGAGCTGTTTTTT. Its translation: CASSLIGDTGELFF.

This clonotype appeared many times. The chain has TRBV7-9 and TRBJ2-7; D uncertain. CDR1 is SEHNR, CDR2 FQNEAQ, per germline (reference sequence). V gave up 3 bases and J gave up 2 bases, with 5 bases separating them. The CDR3 extends over 12 amino acids. The CDR3 sequence: CASSFGPYEQYF. The CDR3, as DNA: TGTGCCAGCAGCTTCGGTCCCTACGAGCAGTACTTC.

CDR3 in amino acids: CAISDVSDEQYF. CDR3 DNA sequence: TGTGCCATCAGTGACGTTTCAGACGAGCAGTACTTC. V usage is TRBV10-3 and J usage is TRBJ2-1; no clear D. The J call may not be correct, given that the DNA end is closer to TRBJ2-7. Germline V gene lookup returns CDR1 ENHRY and CDR2 SYGVKD. This CDR3 spans 12 amino acids.